Listed below are T cell receptor beta chains from one sample, sequenced in a study of cytomegalovirus exposure and HLA in healthy donors. The repertoire was sequenced with immunoSEQ multiplex PCR; TCRdb's copy has only in-frame clones and lacks some. This table has about 200,000 clones, 79% appearing once. What was sequenced was PBMCs. The receptors here all came from a young woman in good health and CMV-seropositive. Each CDR3 is given with its conserved first and last residue. Fields, in order: D gene, clone size, V gene, J gene, CDR3 protein, CDR3 DNA. The D gene is left open where the match is weak. A row's size may be missing; if present it is once, few, many or a size class.

TRBD1,few,TRBV7-2,TRBJ2-1,CASSANWDRDFNEQFF,TGTGCCAGCAGCGCCAATTGGGACAGAGACTTCAATGAGCAGTTCTTC
TRBD2,NA,TRBV11-2,TRBJ2-2,CASSLGFAGGGELFF,TGTGCCAGCAGCTTAGGATTCGCGGGAGGCGGGGAGCTGTTTTTT
NA,NA,TRBV7-8,TRBJ2-7,CASSLGGQSSYEQYF,TGTGCCAGCAGCTTGGGGGGACAGTCATCCTACGAGCAGTACTTC
TRBD1,NA,TRBV5-1,TRBJ2-3,CASSQGRGLPDTQYF,TGCGCCAGCAGCCAAGGCAGGGGGCTCCCCGATACGCAGTATTTT
TRBD1,NA,TRBV7-6,TRBJ1-6,CASSLGQGLENSPLHF,TGTGCCAGCAGCCTGGGACAGGGGTTAGAGAATTCACCCCTCCACTTT
NA,NA,TRBV4-3,TRBJ2-5,CASSQGGREWTQYF,TGCGCCAGCAGCCAAGGGGGCAGGGAATGGACCCAGTACTTC
NA,NA,TRBV5-1,TRBJ1-2,CASSFREANYGYTF,TGCGCCAGCAGCTTCAGGGAAGCTAACTATGGCTACACCTTC
TRBD2,NA,TRBV5-1,TRBJ2-1,CASSRGLARNEQFF,TGCGCCAGCAGCCGAGGACTAGCGAGAAATGAGCAGTTCTTC
TRBD2,NA,TRBV14,TRBJ2-7,CASSSLSGGSYEQYF,TGTGCCAGCAGCTCTCTTAGCGGGGGTTCCTACGAGCAGTACTTC
TRBD2,NA,TRBV18,TRBJ2-7,CASSPPVIPGLANHYEQYF,TGTGCCAGCTCACCACCGGTAATTCCGGGACTAGCGAACCACTACGAGCAGTACTTC
NA,NA,TRBV7-6,TRBJ2-3,CASSSTTADTQYF,TGTGCCAGCAGCTCCACCACGGCAGATACGCAGTATTTT
NA,once,TRBV11-3,TRBJ2-7,CASSPPVGGAHEQYF,TGTGCCAGCAGCCCCCCGGTGGGGGGTGCCCACGAGCAGTACTTC
TRBD1,NA,TRBV27,TRBJ1-5,CASSFPGTDSYSNQPQHF,TGTGCCAGCAGTTTTCCCGGGACAGATAGTTATAGCAATCAGCCCCAGCATTTT
NA,few,TRBV2,TRBJ2-5,CASRMTKETQYF,TGTGCCAGCAGGATGACTAAAGAGACCCAGTACTTC
NA,NA,TRBV10-3,TRBJ1-1,CAARQTENTEAFF,TGTGCCGCCCGGCAAACAGAGAACACTGAAGCTTTCTTT
TRBD1,NA,TRBV6-6,TRBJ1-6,CASRTDRDNSPLHF,TGTGCCAGCAGAACGGACAGGGATAATTCACCCCTCCACTTT
TRBD2,NA,TRBV6-1,TRBJ2-5,CASSETSGGAETQYF,TGTGCCAGCAGTGAAACTAGCGGGGGGGCCGAGACCCAGTACTTC
TRBD1,few,TRBV29-1,TRBJ1-2,CSVQGQGQYGYTF,TGCAGCGTCCAAGGACAGGGGCAATATGGCTACACCTTC
TRBD1,NA,TRBV10-3,TRBJ2-5,CAISDSGRGPQETQYF,TGTGCCATCAGTGATAGCGGCAGGGGGCCCCAAGAGACCCAGTACTTC
NA,NA,TRBV5-4,TRBJ2-1,CASSLVRDEQFF,TGTGCCAGCAGCTTGGTCCGCGATGAGCAGTTCTTC
TRBD1,once,TRBV4-2,TRBJ2-5,CASSQSGGRETQYF,TGTGCCAGCAGCCAATCAGGGGGCCGAGAGACCCAGTACTTC
NA,NA,TRBV11-2,TRBJ2-1,CASSPGLFEQFF,TGTGCCAGCAGCCCCGGACTCTTTGAGCAGTTCTTC
TRBD2,NA,TRBV6-5,TRBJ2-3,CASSIIAGDTDTQYF,TGTGCCAGCAGTATCATAGCGGGAGACACAGATACGCAGTATTTT
TRBD2,NA,TRBV6-1,TRBJ2-7,CASGRTSGVYEQYF,TGTGCCAGCGGGAGGACTAGCGGGGTCTACGAGCAGTACTTC
NA,once,TRBV5-6,TRBJ2-7,CASSLIMTPYEQYF,TGTGCCAGCAGCTTGATAATGACTCCCTACGAGCAGTACTTC
NA,NA,TRBV4-1,TRBJ1-5,CASREDSWGNQPQHF,TGCGCCAGCAGGGAGGACAGTTGGGGAAATCAGCCCCAGCATTTT
NA,NA,TRBV7-8,TRBJ1-3,CASFPAAVGNTIYF,TGTGCCAGCTTCCCGGCAGCGGTGGGAAACACCATATATTTT